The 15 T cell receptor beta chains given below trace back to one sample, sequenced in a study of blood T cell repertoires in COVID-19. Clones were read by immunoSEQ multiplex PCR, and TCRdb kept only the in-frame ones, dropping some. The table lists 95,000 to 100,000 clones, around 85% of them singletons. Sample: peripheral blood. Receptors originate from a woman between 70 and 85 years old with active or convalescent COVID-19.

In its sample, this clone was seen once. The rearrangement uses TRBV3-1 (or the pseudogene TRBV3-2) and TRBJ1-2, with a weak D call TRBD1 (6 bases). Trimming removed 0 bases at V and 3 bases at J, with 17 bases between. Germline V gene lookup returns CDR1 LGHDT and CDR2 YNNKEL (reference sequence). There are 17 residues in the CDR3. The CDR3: CASSQEGGGAGDYGYTF. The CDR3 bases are TGTGCCAGCAGCCAAGAAGGTGGGGGGGCCGGGGACTATGGCTACACCTTC.

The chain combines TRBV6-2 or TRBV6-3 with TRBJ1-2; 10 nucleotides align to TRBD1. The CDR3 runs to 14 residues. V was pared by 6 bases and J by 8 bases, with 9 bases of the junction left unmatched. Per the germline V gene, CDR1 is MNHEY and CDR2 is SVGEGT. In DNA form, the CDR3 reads TGTGCCAGCAGCTCGAGACAGGGGGCGAAAGGCTACACCTTC. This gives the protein CASSSRQGAKGYTF.

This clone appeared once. In nucleotides, the CDR3 is TGTGCCAGCAGCTTGGAAGGGGGCGTGAATCAGCCCCAGCATTTT. It specifies CASSLEGGVNQPQHF. The genes are TRBV7-6 and TRBJ1-5; 7 bases fit TRBD1. The germline V gene encodes CDR1 SGHVS and CDR2 FNYEAQ. The length of the CDR3 is 15 residues. The V and J ends lost 3 bases and 4 bases, in that order; junction bases with no gene match: 6.

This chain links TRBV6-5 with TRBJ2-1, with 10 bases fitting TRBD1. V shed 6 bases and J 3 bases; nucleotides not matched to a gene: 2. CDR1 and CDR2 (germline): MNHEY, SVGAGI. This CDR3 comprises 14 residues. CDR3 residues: CASRGTGVYNEQFF. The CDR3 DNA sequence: TGTGCCAGCAGGGGGACAGGGGTCTACAATGAGCAGTTCTTC.

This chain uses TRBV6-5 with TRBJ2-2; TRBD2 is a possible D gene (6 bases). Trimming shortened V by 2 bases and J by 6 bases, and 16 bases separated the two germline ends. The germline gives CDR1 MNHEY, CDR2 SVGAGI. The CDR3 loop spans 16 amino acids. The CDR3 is CASSYPQGGVAGELFF. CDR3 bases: TGTGCCAGCAGTTACCCTCAGGGAGGAGTAGCCGGGGAGCTGTTTTTT.

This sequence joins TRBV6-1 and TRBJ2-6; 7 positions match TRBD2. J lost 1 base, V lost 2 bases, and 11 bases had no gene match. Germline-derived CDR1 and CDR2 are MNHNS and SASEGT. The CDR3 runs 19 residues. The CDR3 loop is CASSEWWRAGSSGANVLTF. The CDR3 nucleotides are TGTGCCAGCAGTGAATGGTGGAGAGCGGGGTCGTCTGGGGCCAACGTCCTGACTTTC.

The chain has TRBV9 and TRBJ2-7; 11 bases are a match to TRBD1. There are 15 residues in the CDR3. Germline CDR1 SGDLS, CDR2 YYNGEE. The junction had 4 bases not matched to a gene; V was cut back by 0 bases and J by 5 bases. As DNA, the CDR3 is TGTGCCAGCAGCGTAGTCGGGGACAGGGGGGACGAGCAGTACTTC. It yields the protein CASSVVGDRGDEQYF.

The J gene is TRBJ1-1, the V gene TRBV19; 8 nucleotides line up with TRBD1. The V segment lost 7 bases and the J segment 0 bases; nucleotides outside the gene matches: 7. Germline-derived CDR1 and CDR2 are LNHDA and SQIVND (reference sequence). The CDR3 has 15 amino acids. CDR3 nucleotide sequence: TGTGCCAGTAATTTGCCAGGGGGCGTGAACACTGAAGCTTTCTTT. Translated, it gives CASNLPGGVNTEAFF.

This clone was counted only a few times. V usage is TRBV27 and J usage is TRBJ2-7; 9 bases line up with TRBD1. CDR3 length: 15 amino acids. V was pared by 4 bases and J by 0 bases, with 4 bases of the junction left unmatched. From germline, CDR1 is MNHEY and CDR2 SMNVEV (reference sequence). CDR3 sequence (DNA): TGTGCCAGCAGTTCACCGGGACAGGGCTCCTACGAGCAGTACTTC. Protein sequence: CASSSPGQGSYEQYF.

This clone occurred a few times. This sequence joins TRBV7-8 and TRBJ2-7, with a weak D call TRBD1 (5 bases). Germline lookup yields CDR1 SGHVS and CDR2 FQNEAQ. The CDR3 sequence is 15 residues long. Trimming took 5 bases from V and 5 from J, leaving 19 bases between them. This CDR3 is CASSTDSHPLNEQYF. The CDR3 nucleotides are TGTGCCAGCAGCACCGACAGCCACCCGTTGAACGAGCAGTACTTC.

The CDR3 is CASSTGQDQPQHF. The CDR3 DNA follows: TGCGCCAGCAGCACCGGACAGGATCAGCCCCAGCATTTT. The V call is TRBV5-1, the J call TRBJ1-5, with 7 bases matching TRBD1. Germline V gene sequence: CDR1 SGHRS, CDR2 YFSETQ. The CDR3 length is 13 residues. V lost 4 bases and J lost 5; bases outside the gene matches: 3.

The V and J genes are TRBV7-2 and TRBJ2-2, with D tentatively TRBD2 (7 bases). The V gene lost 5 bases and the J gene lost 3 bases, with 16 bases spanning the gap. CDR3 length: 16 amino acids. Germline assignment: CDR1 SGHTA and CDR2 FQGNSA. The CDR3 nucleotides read TGTGCCAGCAGCCTATTAGGGGGGGCGCACACCGGGGAGCTGTTTTTT. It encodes CASSLLGGAHTGELFF.

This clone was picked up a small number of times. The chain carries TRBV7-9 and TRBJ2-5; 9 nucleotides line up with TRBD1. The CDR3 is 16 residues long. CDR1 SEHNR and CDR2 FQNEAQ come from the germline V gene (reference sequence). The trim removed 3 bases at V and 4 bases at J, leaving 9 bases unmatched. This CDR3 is CASSFQSTGGRETQYF. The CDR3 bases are TGTGCCAGCAGCTTTCAGTCAACAGGGGGCCGAGAGACCCAGTACTTC.

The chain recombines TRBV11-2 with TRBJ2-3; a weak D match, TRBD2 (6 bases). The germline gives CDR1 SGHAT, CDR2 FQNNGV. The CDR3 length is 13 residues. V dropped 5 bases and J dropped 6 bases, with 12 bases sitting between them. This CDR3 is CASSPGLPDTQYF. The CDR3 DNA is TGTGCCAGCAGCCCCGGACTACCGGATACGCAGTATTTT. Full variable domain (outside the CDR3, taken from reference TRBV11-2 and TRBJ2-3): EAGVAQSPRYKIIEKRQSVAFWCNPISGHATLYWYQQILGQGPKLLIQFQNNGVVDDSQLPKDRFSAERLKGVDSTLKIQPAKLEDSAVYLCASSPGLPDTQYFGPGTRLTVL.

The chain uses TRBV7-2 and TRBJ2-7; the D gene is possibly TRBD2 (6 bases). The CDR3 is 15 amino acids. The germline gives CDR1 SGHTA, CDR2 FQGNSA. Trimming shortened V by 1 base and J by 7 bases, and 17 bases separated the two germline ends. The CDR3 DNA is TGTGCCAGCAGCTTAGGTTCCCCAGGACGGGGGGAGCAGTACTTC. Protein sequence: CASSLGSPGRGEQYF.